The 24 T cell receptor beta chains presented below share a single source sample, sequenced in a study of blood T cell repertoires in COVID-19. This table comes from immunoSEQ multiplex PCR, and its TCRdb copy is limited to in-frame clones, with some not included. The profile shows around 220,000 clones, around 86% of them singletons. The sample consisted of peripheral blood. Receptors were obtained from a man in his forties or fifties with acute or convalescent COVID-19.

This chain connects TRBV7-3 to TRBJ2-3; 9 positions match TRBD2. The CDR3 consists of 19 residues. From germline, CDR1 is SGHTA and CDR2 FQGTGA. V shed 3 bases, J shed 5 bases, and the junction held 18 bases outside the gene matches. CDR3 in DNA: TGTGCCAGCAGCTTGGGGCTGAAGCGGGGGGTCCTCTCGGGAGATACGCAGTATTTT. Translation gives CASSLGLKRGVLSGDTQYF.

The chain links TRBV3-1 (or the pseudogene TRBV3-2) to TRBJ1-2; D unresolved. Germline assignment: CDR1 LGHDT and CDR2 YNNKEL (reference sequence). CDR3 length equals 15 residues. The germline V and J ends were trimmed by 1 base and 7 bases, with 16 bases remaining between them. The CDR3, as DNA: TGTGCCAGCAGCCAAGGCACCGGGGTCCCCTTTGGCTACACCTTC. Translation: CASSQGTGVPFGYTF.

The CDR3 bases are TGTGCCAGCAGCCCCGCGGGACTAGCGGGGGGGAGCTCCTACGAGCAGTACTTC. As protein: CASSPAGLAGGSSYEQYF. V gene TRBV11-3 combines with J gene TRBJ2-7; 16 positions match TRBD2. The CDR3 is made up of 18 amino acids. J lost 0 bases, V lost 5 bases, and 7 bases had no gene match. CDR1 and CDR2 from the germline V gene are SGHNT and YENEEA.

The J gene is TRBJ1-2, the V gene TRBV19; TRBD1 aligns across 7 bases. The CDR3 sequence is 14 residues long. The germline V gene has CDR1 LNHDA and CDR2 SQIVND (reference sequence). V was pared by 4 bases and J by 2 bases, with 4 bases of the junction left unmatched. This chain's CDR3 is CASSKRDSNYGYTF. CDR3 DNA: TGTGCCAGTAGTAAAAGGGACAGCAACTATGGCTACACCTTC. The full variable domain, its missing parts supplied by reference TRBV19 and TRBJ1-2, is DGGITQSPKYLFRKEGQNVTLSCEQNLNHDAMYWYRQDPGQGLRLIYYSQIVNDFQKGDIAEGYSVSREKKESFPLTVTSAQKNPTAFYLCASSKRDSNYGYTFGSGTRLTVV.

Remarks on this clone: Mismatch with germline at one junction end may stem from a read error. The V call is TRBV5-4, the J call TRBJ1-1; a possible D gene is TRBD1 (6 bases). The CDR3 spans 14 residues. Per the germline V gene, CDR1 is SGHNT and CDR2 is YYREEE (reference sequence). CDR3 sequence: CASSSVAGARTPQF. CDR3 DNA sequence: TGTGCCAGCAGCTCGGTTGCAGGGGCCCGGACTCCCCAATTT.

V is TRBV19 and J is TRBJ1-4; possible D gene TRBD1, 5 bases. V lost 4 bases and J lost 8, with 11 bases in between. There are 13 residues in the CDR3. Germline lookup yields CDR1 LNHDA and CDR2 SQIVND (reference sequence). CDR3 bases: TGTGCCAGTAGTACGGGGGTCGGCGAAAAACTGTTTTTT. Its protein product is CASSTGVGEKLFF.

The chain employs TRBV18 and TRBJ2-5; 7 bases map to TRBD1. Trimming at V came to 3 bases and at J to 1 base, leaving 2 bases not matched to a gene. Germline V gene data show CDR1 as KGHSH and CDR2 as LQKENI. There are 14 residues in the CDR3. The CDR3 DNA reads TGTGCCAGCTCACCGGGGACAGCCCAAGAGACCCAGTACTTC. This codes for CASSPGTAQETQYF.

The chain recombines TRBV18 with TRBJ2-5; 9 bases align to TRBD2. With V trimmed by 3 bases and J by 4 bases, 3 bases remained unmatched. In germline, CDR1 is KGHSH, CDR2 LQKENI. This CDR3 contains 14 residues. CDR3 amino acids: CASSPVGLAETQYF. The CDR3 bases are TGTGCCAGCTCACCGGTGGGACTAGCAGAGACCCAGTACTTC.

CDR3 nucleotides: TGTGCCAGCAGCCCCCGCGGGGGAGAGACTGAAGCTTTCTTT. Translating gives CASSPRGGETEAFF. J is TRBJ1-1 and V is TRBV7-8; TRBD1 might be the D (5 bases). V gave up 5 bases and J gave up 5 bases, with 15 bases separating them. The germline gives CDR1 SGHVS, CDR2 FQNEAQ. The CDR3 runs to 14 residues.

This chain uses TRBV19 with TRBJ2-7, with D maybe TRBD2 (5 bases). The V end lost 7 bases, the J end lost 2 bases, and 12 bases lay between the germline ends. The CDR3 spans 13 residues. Germline CDR1 LNHDA, CDR2 SQIVND (reference sequence). The CDR3 reads CASNPRGTYEQYF. CDR3 DNA sequence: TGTGCCAGTAATCCCCGGGGAACCTACGAGCAGTACTTC.

V is TRBV11-2 and J is TRBJ2-7; D not resolved. The V gene lost 5 bases and the J gene lost 0 bases, with 14 bases spanning the gap. CDR1 and CDR2 from the germline V gene are SGHAT and FQNNGV. The CDR3 length is 15 residues. CDR3 DNA sequence: TGTGCCAGCAGCCTCACAGACGGTAGCTCCTACGAGCAGTACTTC. Translation gives CASSLTDGSSYEQYF.

This clone was seen just once. This sequence joins TRBV6-4 and TRBJ1-6, with TRBD1 identical over 10 bases. From germline, CDR1 is MRHNA and CDR2 SNTAGT. This CDR3 comprises 16 residues. V shed 5 bases, J shed 7 bases, and the junction held 8 bases outside the gene matches. Here the CDR3 reads CASSPTPGQGNSPLHF. CDR3 sequence (DNA): TGTGCCAGCAGTCCTACACCGGGACAGGGGAATTCACCCCTCCACTTT.

The V gene is TRBV7-2, the J gene TRBJ2-3; D remains unclear. This CDR3 is built from 14 residues. V dropped 2 bases and J dropped 6 bases, with 12 bases sitting between them. Germline values: CDR1 SGHTA, CDR2 FQGNSA. As DNA, the CDR3 is TGTGCCAGCAGCTTAACCCTGGCCCCGGATACGCAGTATTTT. Protein product: CASSLTLAPDTQYF.

To note about this clone: Other nucleotide sequences in the sample specify the same CDR3. Written as DNA, the CDR3 is TGCGCCAGCAGCCTAGGGACAGGGGCTGGAAACACCATATATTTT. Its protein product is CASSLGTGAGNTIYF. The rearrangement joins TRBV5-1 to TRBJ1-3; the match to TRBD1 covers 10 bases. Germline V CDR1 and CDR2: SGHRS, YFSETQ. V lost 4 bases, J lost 2 bases, and 3 bases stayed unmatched. The CDR3 covers 15 residues.

The chain links TRBV4-1 to TRBJ2-5; a weak D match, TRBD2 (6 bases). There are 16 residues in the CDR3. Germline CDR1 and CDR2: MGHRA and YSYEKL. Between the trimmed V and J ends, which lost 0 bases and 5 bases, there was a span of 16 bases. The CDR3 sequence: CASSQEWAGRRETQYF. CDR3 coding DNA: TGCGCCAGCAGCCAAGAATGGGCAGGGAGGAGGGAGACCCAGTACTTC.

The CDR3 DNA is TGTGCCAGCAGTTACACGGGACAGAATTCCTATGGCTACACCTTC. This codes for CASSYTGQNSYGYTF. The chain is built from TRBV27 and TRBJ1-2, with 7 bases aligning to TRBD1. Trimming cost V 4 bases and J 4 bases; bases outside gene matches: 9. This CDR3 is built from 15 residues. The germline V gene encodes CDR1 MNHEY and CDR2 SMNVEV (reference sequence).

The chain couples TRBV5-1 to TRBJ2-7; 7 bases map to TRBD2. Germline V CDR1 and CDR2: SGHRS, YFSETQ. The length of the CDR3 is 13 residues. The J segment lost 6 bases and the V segment lost 4 bases, leaving 7 bases of the junction unmatched. The CDR3 here is CASSPASSGEQYF. Here the CDR3 DNA reads TGCGCCAGCAGCCCAGCTTCTAGCGGCGAGCAGTACTTC.

The chain has TRBV6-5 and TRBJ2-7, with 7 bases fitting TRBD1. V was pared by 5 bases and J by 3 bases, with 10 bases of the junction left unmatched. The germline V gene encodes CDR1 MNHEY and CDR2 SVGAGI. This CDR3 is built from 15 residues. CDR3 amino acids: CASSLAGTENYEQYF. CDR3 nucleotides: TGTGCCAGCAGTCTCGCCGGGACAGAGAACTACGAGCAGTACTTC.

The chain is built from TRBV5-8 and TRBJ2-5, with D uncertain. The germline V gene has CDR1 SGHTS and CDR2 YDEGEE. V gave up 4 bases and J gave up 5 bases, with 6 bases separating them. The CDR3 is 11 residues long. In DNA form, the CDR3 reads TGTGCCAGCAGCCATCGGGAGACCCAGTACTTC. It encodes CASSHRETQYF.

V is TRBV23-1 and J is TRBJ2-7; unclear D gene. TRBV23-1 is labeled an ORF, and its function is uncertain. V gave up 0 bases and J gave up 3 bases, with 18 bases separating them. There are 17 residues in the CDR3. The CDR3 DNA follows: TGCGCCAGCAGTCAATCTGGGCAGACGATAGTATACTACGAGCAGTACTTC. It encodes CASSQSGQTIVYYEQYF.

V gene TRBV12-3 or TRBV12-4 combines with J gene TRBJ1-1, with D possibly being TRBD1 (6 bases). CDR3 size: 13 residues. Between the trimmed V and J ends, which lost 5 bases and 8 bases, there was a span of 15 bases. CDR3 region: CASSPQGRREAFF. The DNA of the CDR3 is TGTGCCAGCAGTCCACAGGGAAGGAGGGAAGCTTTCTTT.

On this clone itself: In the same sample, other DNA sequences code for this CDR3. The CDR3 reads CASSRGYQPQHF. Written as DNA, the CDR3 is TGTGCCAGCAGCCGAGGGTATCAGCCCCAGCATTTT. The chain recombines TRBV12-3 or TRBV12-4 with TRBJ1-5; D unclear. The CDR3 totals 12 residues. V was cut by 6 bases and J by 5 bases, with 8 bases left in between.

The rearrangement joins TRBV5-1 to TRBJ2-5, with 14 bases matching TRBD2. The V segment lost 3 bases and the J segment 5 bases; nucleotides outside the gene matches: 12. The CDR3 extends over 18 amino acids. CDR1 is SGHRS, CDR2 YFSETQ, per germline. In nucleotides, the CDR3 is TGCGCCAGCAGCTGGGGGACTAGCGGGGGAGACTACGTGGAGACCCAGTACTTC. This encodes CASSWGTSGGDYVETQYF.

The chain carries TRBV25-1 and TRBJ1-2; 9 nucleotides match TRBD1. The CDR3 loop spans 14 amino acids. Germline V gene sequence: CDR1 MGHDK, CDR2 SYGVNS. V lost 3 bases and J lost 6; bases outside the gene matches: 5. CDR3 protein: CASSDLGQGDGYTF. The CDR3, as DNA: TGTGCCAGCAGTGACCTGGGACAGGGCGATGGCTACACCTTC.